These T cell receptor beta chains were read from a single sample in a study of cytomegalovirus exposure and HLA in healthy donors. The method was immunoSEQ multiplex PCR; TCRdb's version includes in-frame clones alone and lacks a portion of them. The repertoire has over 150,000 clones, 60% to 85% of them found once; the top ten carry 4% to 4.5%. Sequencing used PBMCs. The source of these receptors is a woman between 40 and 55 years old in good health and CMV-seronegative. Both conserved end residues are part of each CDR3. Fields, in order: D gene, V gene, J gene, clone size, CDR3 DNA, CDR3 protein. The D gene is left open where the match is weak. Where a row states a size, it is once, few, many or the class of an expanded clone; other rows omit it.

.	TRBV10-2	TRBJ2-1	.	TGCGCCAGCAGTGAGTTCGCACAGCCGTTCTTC	CASSEFAQPFF
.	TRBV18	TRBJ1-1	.	TGTGCCAGCTCAGCAGGGGAAAGCACTGAAGCTTTCTTT	CASSAGESTEAFF
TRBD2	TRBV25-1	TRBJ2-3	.	TGTGCCAGCAGTGAGGGTAGACTAGCGGGGTTCACAGATACGCAGTATTTT	CASSEGRLAGFTDTQYF
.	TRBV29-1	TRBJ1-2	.	TGCAGCGGTGGGGACGGCGCGGGGGGCTACACCTTC	CSGGDGAGGYTF
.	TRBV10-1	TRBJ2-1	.	TGCGCCAGCAGTGAGTCGCAGGGCCGCCCGTACAATGAGCAGTTCTTC	CASSESQGRPYNEQFF
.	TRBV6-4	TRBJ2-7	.	TGTGCCAGCAGGGACGAGGTACACGAGCAGTACTTC	CASRDEVHEQYF
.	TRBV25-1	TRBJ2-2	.	TGTGCCAGCAGTTCGACAACAGCGAACACCGGGGAGCTGTTTTTT	CASSSTTANTGELFF
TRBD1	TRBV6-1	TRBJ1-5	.	TGTGCCAGCAGTGGGGGACAGGGAGGGTCCTTTTTCAATCAGCCCCAGCATTTT	CASSGGQGGSFFNQPQHF
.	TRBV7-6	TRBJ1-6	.	TGTGCCAGCAGCTTAGGGGGACAAGGTTGGTCACCCCTCCACTTT	CASSLGGQGWSPLHF
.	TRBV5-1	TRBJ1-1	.	TGCGCCAGCAGCTTGGCCAATGAAGCTTTCTTT	CASSLANEAFF
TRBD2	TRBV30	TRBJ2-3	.	TGTGCCTGGAGCCCGACTAGCGGGATTAGGAAGAGTACAGATACGCAGTATTTT	CAWSPTSGIRKSTDTQYF
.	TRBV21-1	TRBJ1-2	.	TGCGCGGGGCGGGGAAGGTGTTACAACTATGGCTACACCTTC	CAGRGRCYNYGYTF
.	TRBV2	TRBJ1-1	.	TGTGCCAGCAGATCGACGGAAATATACCGGGGCACTGAAGCTTTCTTT	CASRSTEIYRGTEAFF
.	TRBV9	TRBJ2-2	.	TGTGCCAGCAGCCTCCTGGGAGTCGCGAACACCGGGGAGCTGTTTTTT	CASSLLGVANTGELFF
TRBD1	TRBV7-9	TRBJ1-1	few	TGTGCCAGCAGTCTCCGACAGGGAATGAACACTGAAGCTTTCTTT	CASSLRQGMNTEAFF
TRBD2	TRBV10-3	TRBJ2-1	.	TGTGCCATCAGTGGGCTAGCGGAGTACAACGAGCAGTTCTTC	CAISGLAEYNEQFF
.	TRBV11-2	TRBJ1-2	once	TGTGCCAGCAGCCTTGCACAGGGCGGGAGTGGCTACACCTTC	CASSLAQGGSGYTF
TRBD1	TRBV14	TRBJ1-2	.	TGTGCCAGCAGCCAAAGGGGACCGGGACAGGGGACCTATGGCTACACCTTC	CASSQRGPGQGTYGYTF